This entry lists 21 T cell receptor beta chains sequenced from one sample in a study of Graves' ophthalmopathy and Graves' hyperthyroidism. Researchers took RNA transcripts and amplified TCR beta CDR3 regions from them. HTBI-primed RT-PCR formed the first round, and a multiplex PCR formed the second. TCRdb redid the calling of the multiplex PCR reads with MiXCR, one entry per CDR3 protein. The profile shows roughly 1.1 million distinct CDR3 sequences, about 40% of them singletons. The specimen was peripheral blood or thyroid tissue (not recorded which). The receptors here all came from an adult man with Graves' hyperthyroidism.

This chain links TRBV9 with TRBJ1-6; TRBD1 might be the D (5 bases). CDR1 and CDR2 (germline): SGDLS, YYNGEE. V dropped 4 bases and J dropped 10 bases, with 12 bases sitting between them. The CDR3 consists of 13 residues. CDR3 DNA: TGTGCCAGCAGCCGCCTGGGGACGTCACCCCTCCACTTT. Its translation: CASSRLGTSPLHF.

This clonotype was observed many times. This CDR3 is CASSFGTGGVTEAFF. CDR3 DNA sequence: TGTGCCAGCAGCTTTGGGACAGGGGGGGTCACTGAAGCTTTCTTT. This chain joins TRBV7-2 and TRBJ1-1, with 11 nucleotides matching TRBD1. The CDR3 runs 15 residues. Germline CDR1 is SGHTA and CDR2 is FQGNSA. V lost 3 bases, J lost 4 bases, and 4 bases stayed unmatched.

Details on this clonotype: With a much larger clone just one base away, this may be a read error. The gene calls are TRBV7-2 and TRBJ2-7, with D maybe TRBD1 (6 bases). CDR3 length equals 15 residues. V was clipped by 7 bases and J by 1 base, with 17 bases between them. CDR1 is SGHTA and CDR2 is FQGNSA in the germline V gene. CDR3 coding DNA: TGTGCCAGCATGTCGGAACAGGGTTTGTCCTACGAGCAGTACTTC. This sequence encodes CASMSEQGLSYEQYF.

This clonotype was seen repeatedly, ten times or more. The chain has TRBV7-2 and TRBJ2-2, with 11 bases aligning to TRBD2. The V gene's germline CDR1 is SGHTA and CDR2 FQGNSA. The V and J ends lost 6 bases and 6 bases, in that order; junction bases with no gene match: 9. This CDR3 region has 16 residues. CDR3 residues: CASRLTSGSRAGELFF. In DNA form, the CDR3 reads TGTGCCAGCAGACTAACTAGCGGGAGCCGGGCCGGGGAGCTGTTTTTT.

This clonotype was seen a handful of times. This chain uses TRBV7-9 with TRBJ2-2; 11 bases align to TRBD2. The CDR3 runs 17 residues. Germline loops: CDR1 SEHNR, CDR2 FQNEAQ (reference sequence). The junction had 10 bases not matched to a gene; V was cut back by 5 bases and J by 5 bases. The CDR3 is CASSPRATSGETGELFF. The CDR3 coding sequence is TGTGCCAGCAGCCCGAGGGCGACTAGCGGGGAAACCGGGGAGCTGTTTTTT.

This clonotype appeared a few times. The rearrangement links TRBV9 to TRBJ1-4; 11 nucleotides match TRBD1. The CDR3 is made up of 16 amino acids. The V gene end was trimmed by 4 bases and the J gene end by 7 bases; junction bases not matched to a gene: 9. Germline V gene sequence: CDR1 SGDLS, CDR2 YYNGEE. In DNA, the CDR3 is TGTGCCAGCAGCTTCGGGGAGGGGACAGGGGGTGAAAAACTGTTTTTT. Its translation: CASSFGEGTGGEKLFF.

Worth noting for this clonotype: One base away lies a much larger clone, so this may be a sequencing read error. The chain combines TRBV10-3 with TRBJ1-2; 9 bases map to TRBD1. Germline lookup yields CDR1 ENHRY and CDR2 SYGVKD. With 6 bases clipped from V and 7 bases from J, the junction kept 9 bases outside the gene matches. The CDR3 has 14 residues. The CDR3 region has the DNA TGTGCCATCAGGCGTACAGGGGGCGAGGGTGGCTACACCTTC. The encoded protein is CAIRRTGGEGGYTF.

This chain connects TRBV10-3 to TRBJ1-6, with D hard to call. V was shortened by 1 base and J by 1 base, with 5 bases between the two germline ends. Germline CDR1 is ENHRY and CDR2 is SYGVKD. The CDR3 extends over 15 amino acids. In nucleotides, the CDR3 is TGTGCCATCAGTGAGTATGGGTCCTATAATTCACCCCTCCACTTT. Its translation: CAISEYGSYNSPLHF.

On this clonotype itself: An end of the junction does not agree with germline; a read error may underlie this. This chain uses TRBV10-3 with TRBJ2-7; 11 bases line up with TRBD1. Looked up from germline, CDR1 is ENHRY and CDR2 is SYGVKD. The CDR3 spans 14 residues. CDR3: CASSEVGTGGEQYF. The DNA for the CDR3 is TGTGCCAGCAGTGAGGTGGGGACAGGGGGTGAGCAGTACTTC.

The chain employs TRBV10-3 and TRBJ1-4; 7 bases agree with TRBD1. CDR3 size: 16 residues. The V gene's germline CDR1 is ENHRY and CDR2 SYGVKD. With V trimmed by 5 bases and J by 4 bases, 10 bases remained unmatched. The CDR3 is CAISYSDREVNEKLFF. CDR3 nucleotides: TGTGCCATCAGTTACTCAGACAGGGAAGTTAATGAAAAACTGTTTTTT.

In its sample, this clonotype was seen many times. The chain recombines TRBV5-6 with TRBJ1-6, with D possibly TRBD1 on 6 matching bases. The ends were cut back, 5 bases at V and 10 bases at J, with 10 bases in the middle. Looked up from germline, CDR1 is SGHDT and CDR2 is YYEEEE. The CDR3 is 12 residues long. CDR3 sequence (DNA): TGTGCCAGCAGTTCTACAGGGTCACCCCTCCACTTT. Translation: CASSSTGSPLHF.

The rearrangement links TRBV5-6 to TRBJ1-4; 7 bases agree with TRBD1. The ends lost 0 bases at V and 7 bases at J; junction bases unmatched: 3. The CDR3 is made up of 14 amino acids. Germline-derived CDR1 and CDR2 are SGHDT and YYEEEE. Here the CDR3 DNA reads TGTGCCAGCAGCTTGGATAGGGGGCCTGAAAAACTGTTTTTT. It yields the protein CASSLDRGPEKLFF.

This chain joins TRBV14 and TRBJ2-7; 7 bases are shared with TRBD1. Trimming took 1 base from V and 4 from J; bases not matched to a gene: 7. The CDR3 is 15 amino acids. Per germline, CDR1 SGHDN and CDR2 FVKESK. The CDR3 region has the DNA TGTGCCAGCAGCCAAGGAGGGGGCAGTGTGTACGAGCAGTACTTC. Protein: CASSQGGGSVYEQYF.

Ten or more counts support this clonotype. The rearrangement joins TRBV4-3 to TRBJ1-2, with a possible D match to TRBD1 (6 bases). The CDR3 extends over 15 amino acids. V was trimmed by 0 bases and J by 4 bases, leaving 12 bases between them. Germline values: CDR1 LGHNA, CDR2 YSLEER. In DNA, the CDR3 is TGCGCCAGCAGCCAAGATGGGGGCGGGAGCTATGGCTACACCTTC. It is translated as CASSQDGGGSYGYTF.

Regarding this clonotype: One base away lies a much larger clone, so this may be a sequencing read error. The chain couples TRBV10-3 to TRBJ1-1; possibly TRBD1 for D (5 bases). In germline, CDR1 is ENHRY, CDR2 SYGVKD. The V end lost 4 bases, the J end lost 0 bases, and 6 bases lay between the germline ends. This CDR3 is 13 amino acids long. The CDR3 loop is CAISGTLNTEAFF. CDR3 sequence (DNA): TGTGCCATCAGTGGGACATTGAACACTGAAGCTTTCTTT.

The rearrangement uses TRBV9 and TRBJ1-2, with D maybe TRBD1 (5 bases). The CDR3 runs to 16 residues. Germline loops: CDR1 SGDLS, CDR2 YYNGEE. V was cut by 2 bases and J by 2 bases, with 16 bases left in between. For the CDR3, the DNA is TGTGCCAGCAGCGTTGGGGGGGAAACAGGCAACTATGGCTACACCTTC. Its translation: CASSVGGETGNYGYTF.

This clonotype showed up just once. This may be a read error, as it is one base from a much larger clone. V is TRBV20-1 and J is TRBJ1-5; a weak D match, TRBD1 (5 bases). In germline, CDR1 is DFQATT, CDR2 SNEGSKA (reference sequence). The CDR3 totals 13 residues. V lost 5 bases to trimming and J lost 4 bases, with 12 bases between them. The CDR3 bases are TGCAGTGCTTACAGGTCGGAGAATCAGCCCCAGCATTTT. This gives the protein CSAYRSENQPQHF.

The rearrangement uses TRBV7-9 and TRBJ1-1; TRBD1 aligns across 9 bases. CDR1 is SEHNR and CDR2 is FQNEAQ in the germline V gene (reference sequence). The J segment lost 4 bases and the V segment lost 5 bases, leaving 8 bases of the junction unmatched. This CDR3 region has 15 residues. The CDR3 region is CASSITGGGGTEAFF. Written as DNA, the CDR3 is TGTGCCAGCAGCATTACAGGGGGCGGGGGCACTGAAGCTTTCTTT.

This chain joins TRBV10-3 and TRBJ1-5; no definite D call. The CDR3 is 15 amino acids. Germline V CDR1 and CDR2: ENHRY, SYGVKD. Trimming shortened V by 2 bases and J by 4 bases, and 12 bases separated the two germline ends. This chain's CDR3 is CAISEEPGLNQPQHF. The CDR3 bases are TGTGCCATCAGTGAGGAGCCGGGCTTAAATCAGCCCCAGCATTTT.

This clonotype was seen many times. This CDR3 is CASREQGFPEAFF. In DNA, the CDR3 is TGTGCCTCCAGGGAACAGGGGTTTCCTGAAGCTTTCTTT. V gene TRBV19 combines with J gene TRBJ1-1, with 7 bases identical to TRBD1. The V and J ends lost 11 bases and 6 bases, in that order; junction bases with no gene match: 12. CDR3 length equals 13 residues. Germline V CDR1 and CDR2: LNHDA, SQIVND (reference sequence).

This clonotype was counted at least ten times. The V gene is TRBV4-2, the J gene TRBJ2-7; TRBD1 matches at 7 bases. The CDR3 has 15 residues. CDR1 is LGHNA, CDR2 YNFKEQ, per germline. Trimming took 4 bases from V and 3 from J; bases not matched to a gene: 9. CDR3 protein: CASSPLPGTDYEQYF. CDR3 sequence (DNA): TGTGCCAGCAGCCCCTTACCAGGGACAGACTACGAGCAGTACTTC.